The source of this T cell receptor beta chain is a study of T cells in Graves' hyperthyroidism and ophthalmopathy (dated by TCRdb to between 2018 and 2020). About the full investigation: Peripheral blood samples were taken at the time of initial diagnosis, prior to any treatment. To identify TCR V-J signatures that set the groups apart, the researchers used a discovery cohort of 95 to 100 patients, made up of some 41 with Graves' ophthalmopathy and 57 with stable Graves' hyperthyroidism. Prospective prediction of ophthalmopathy was tested in an independent validation cohort of fewer than 20 hyperthyroidism patients and some 17 patients who later progressed to ophthalmopathy. The roughly 90 discovery patients were divided at random into training and test sets in a 7:3 ratio. In addition, the study compared T-cell repertoires in thyroid tissue and in blood from about 6 Graves' hyperthyroidism patients. Following sampling, methimazole starting at 30 mg daily was given to hyperthyroidism patients, and high-dose intravenous methylprednisolone was given to ophthalmopathy patients. The paper reports TCR Vbeta CDR3 sequencing of over 120 peripheral blood samples: approximately 43 ophthalmopathy, roughly 80 hyperthyroidism and around 17 progressor patients. The paper's findings and limits, for the study overall: During validation, the model predicted progression to ophthalmopathy a median of about 5.9 months ahead of onset, with more than 60% sensitivity and around 73% specificity. A 13 V-J signature model separated ophthalmopathy from stable hyperthyroidism, with about 90% sensitivity and just under 84% specificity in cross-validation and 80%/75% in testing. Most expanded thyroid clonotypes (frequency above 0.001) were also detected in blood, suggesting blood repertoires may reflect thyroid immune responses. No statistical method was used to fix the sample size in advance, and group allocation was not hidden from the investigators.

Ophthalmopathy patients had moderately to severely active disease, with a Clinical Activity Score of 3 or more, a NOSPECS grade of 4 or more, and a disease duration of less than 3 months. The study excluded patients with uncontrolled infections, other autoimmune diseases, pregnancy or lactation. Clinical symptoms, serum thyroxine and TRAb, thyroid ultrasound, and orbital computed tomography formed the basis for the diagnoses. Ficoll-Paque density gradient centrifugation was used to isolate PBMCs from about 10 ml of fresh peripheral blood. Total RNA was extracted using Trizol reagent, and RNA quality was assessed on an Agilent 2100 Bioanalyzer. The TCR beta CDR3 regions were amplified from RNA transcripts. For the first round of RT-PCR on the TCR CDR3, the HTBI primer set was used together with the Qiagen OneStep RT-PCR kit. The libraries were constructed in a second round of multiplex PCR and then size-selected and purified. Sequencing of the libraries was done on an Illumina HiSeq2000 using paired-end 100 bp reads. The published analysis was carried out like this. SOAPnuke was used to process the raw data, with reads discarded if the reads contained adapters or uncalled bases, had a mean Phred below 15, or lacked an exact constant-primer or identifier match. High-quality paired reads were merged with COPE v1.2.5, and unique nucleotide sequences were defined as clonotypes. MiTCR v1.1 was used to align clonotypes to the IMGT TRBV, TRBD and TRBJ reference segments. Analysis was restricted to V-J combinations with a frequency above 0.0001, which covered just over 98% of repertoires. A TCS score was defined as the ratio between F50 (clonal expansion) and ExV (chaos), using BLOSUM62-based TCRdist between CDR3 peptides within each V-J. Welch's t-statistics and random forest reduced fewer than 550 V-J features to about 13, which were used in a naive Bayes classifier (R e1071). TCRdb passed the public sequencing reads through fastp at Q25 and MiXCR, retaining productive beta sequences. Rows merge per CDR3 protein into single entries with the most common DNA and genes. TCRdb, not the original authors, processed these V and J calls. Within this sample are some 350,000 distinct CDR3 sequences, with about an eighth of them counted one time only. The ten largest clones represent about 37% of the sample.

This clonotype was seen a handful of times. Its target antigen remains unknown. There are no base qualities to consult, and no much larger clone falls within one base. V is trimmed back by 6 bases and J by 10 bases, and the junction contains 8 bases that no gene match accounts for. Reading from cysteine to phenylalanine, the CDR3 counts 14 amino acids. The DNA shown is the 42-base CDR3, in frame from base 1. CDR1 and CDR2 are drawn from the germline V gene: SQVTM, ANQGSEA. The chain was built from TRBV29-1 and TRBJ2-1; 14 bases in between match TRBD2. The TCR originated in a woman between 40 and 55 years old with Graves' ophthalmopathy. The sequencing input was blood. CDR3 reads: CSVSTSGRAREQFF. At the DNA level, the sequence is TGCAGCGTCTCGACTAGCGGGAGGGCCCGCGAGCAGTTCTTC.